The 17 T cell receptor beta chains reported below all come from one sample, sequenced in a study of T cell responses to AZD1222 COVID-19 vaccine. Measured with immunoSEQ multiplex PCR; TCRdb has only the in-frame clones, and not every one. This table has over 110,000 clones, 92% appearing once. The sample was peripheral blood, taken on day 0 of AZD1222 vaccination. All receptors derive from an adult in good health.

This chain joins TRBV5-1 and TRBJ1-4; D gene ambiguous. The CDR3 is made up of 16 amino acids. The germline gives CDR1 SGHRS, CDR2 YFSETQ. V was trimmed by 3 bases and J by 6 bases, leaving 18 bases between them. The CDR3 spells CASSSTTTMGYEKLFF. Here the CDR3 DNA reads TGCGCCAGCAGCTCGACTACGACCATGGGGTATGAAAAACTGTTTTTT. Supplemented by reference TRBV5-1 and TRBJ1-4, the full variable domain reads KAGVTQTPRYLIKTRGQQVTLSCSPISGHRSVSWYQQTPGQGLQFLFEYFSETQRNKGNFPGRFSGRQFSNSRSEMNVSTLELGDSALYLCASSSTTTMGYEKLFFGSGTQLSVL.

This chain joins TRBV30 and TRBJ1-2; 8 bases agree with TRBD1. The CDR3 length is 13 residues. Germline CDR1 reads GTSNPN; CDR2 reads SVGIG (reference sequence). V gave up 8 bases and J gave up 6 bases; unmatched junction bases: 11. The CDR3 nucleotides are TGTGCCGTCCCTGGACAGGGTGGAGATGGCTACACCTTC. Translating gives CAVPGQGGDGYTF. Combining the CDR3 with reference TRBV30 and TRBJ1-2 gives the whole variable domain SQTIHQWPATLVQPVGSPLSLECTVEGTSNPNLYWYRQAAGRGLQLLFYSVGIGQISSEVPQNLSASRPQDRQFILSSKKLLLSDSGFYLCAVPGQGGDGYTFGSGTRLTVV.

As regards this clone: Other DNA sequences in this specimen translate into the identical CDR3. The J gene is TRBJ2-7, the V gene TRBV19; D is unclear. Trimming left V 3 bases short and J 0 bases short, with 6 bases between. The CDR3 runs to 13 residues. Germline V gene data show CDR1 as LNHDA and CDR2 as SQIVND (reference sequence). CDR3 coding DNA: TGTGCCAGTAGTATTGGCGGCTCCTACGAGCAGTACTTC. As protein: CASSIGGSYEQYF.

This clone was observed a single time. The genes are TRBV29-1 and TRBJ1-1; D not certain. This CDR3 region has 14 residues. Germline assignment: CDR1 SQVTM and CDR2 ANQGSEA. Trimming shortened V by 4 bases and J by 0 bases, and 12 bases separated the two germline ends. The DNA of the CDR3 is TGCAGCGTTGGGGGTTGGACGGTGAACACTGAAGCTTTCTTT. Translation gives CSVGGWTVNTEAFF.

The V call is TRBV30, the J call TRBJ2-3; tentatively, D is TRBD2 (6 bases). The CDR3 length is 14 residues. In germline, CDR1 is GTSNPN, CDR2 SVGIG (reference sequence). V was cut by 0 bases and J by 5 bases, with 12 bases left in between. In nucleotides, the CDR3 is TGTGCCTGGAGTGTACTACGGGGAGGAGATACGCAGTATTTT. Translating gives CAWSVLRGGDTQYF.

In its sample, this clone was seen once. For the CDR3, the DNA is TGTGCCAGTAGTATTACACCGTTGGCTAGCGGGAGAAGTGAGCAGTTCTTC. Translation gives CASSITPLASGRSEQFF. The genes are TRBV19 and TRBJ2-1; TRBD2 agrees at 10 bases. Germline V gene lookup returns CDR1 LNHDA and CDR2 SQIVND (reference sequence). There are 17 residues in the CDR3. The V gene end was trimmed by 3 bases and the J gene end by 9 bases; junction bases not matched to a gene: 14.

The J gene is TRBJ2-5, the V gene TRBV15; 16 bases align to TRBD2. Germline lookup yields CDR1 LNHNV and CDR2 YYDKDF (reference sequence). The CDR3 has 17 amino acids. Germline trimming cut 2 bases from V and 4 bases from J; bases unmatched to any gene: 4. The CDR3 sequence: CATSRLGTSGRVETQYF. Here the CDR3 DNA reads TGTGCCACCAGCAGACTCGGGACTAGCGGGAGGGTAGAGACCCAGTACTTC.

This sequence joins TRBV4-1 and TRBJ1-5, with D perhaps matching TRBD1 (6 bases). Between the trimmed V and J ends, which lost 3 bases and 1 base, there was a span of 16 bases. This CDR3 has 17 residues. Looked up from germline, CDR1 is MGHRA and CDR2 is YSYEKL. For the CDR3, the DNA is TGCGCCAGCAGCCATTATACAGGGAGAGAGAGCAATCAGCCCCAGCATTTT. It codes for CASSHYTGRESNQPQHF.

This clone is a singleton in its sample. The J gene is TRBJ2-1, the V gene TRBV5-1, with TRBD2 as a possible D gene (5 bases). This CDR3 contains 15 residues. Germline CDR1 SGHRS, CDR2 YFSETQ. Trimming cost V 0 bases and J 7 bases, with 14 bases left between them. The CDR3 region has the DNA TGCGCCAGCAGCTTGGCGGGGAGTGGAGTAAATGAGCAGTTCTTC. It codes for CASSLAGSGVNEQFF.

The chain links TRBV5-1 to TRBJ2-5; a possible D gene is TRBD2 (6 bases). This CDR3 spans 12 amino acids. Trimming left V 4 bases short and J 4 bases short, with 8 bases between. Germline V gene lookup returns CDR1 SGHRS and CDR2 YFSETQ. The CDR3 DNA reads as TGCGCCAGCAGCCCGGAGGGAGAGACCCAGTACTTC. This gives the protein CASSPEGETQYF. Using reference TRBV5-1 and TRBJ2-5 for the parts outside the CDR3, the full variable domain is KAGVTQTPRYLIKTRGQQVTLSCSPISGHRSVSWYQQTPGQGLQFLFEYFSETQRNKGNFPGRFSGRQFSNSRSEMNVSTLELGDSALYLCASSPEGETQYFGPGTRLLVL.

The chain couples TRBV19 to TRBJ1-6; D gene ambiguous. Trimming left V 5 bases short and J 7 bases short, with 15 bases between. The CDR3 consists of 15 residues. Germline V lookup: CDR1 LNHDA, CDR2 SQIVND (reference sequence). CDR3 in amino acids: CASSPPVNRNSPLHF. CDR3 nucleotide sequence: TGTGCCAGTAGTCCTCCAGTGAACCGGAATTCACCCCTCCACTTT.

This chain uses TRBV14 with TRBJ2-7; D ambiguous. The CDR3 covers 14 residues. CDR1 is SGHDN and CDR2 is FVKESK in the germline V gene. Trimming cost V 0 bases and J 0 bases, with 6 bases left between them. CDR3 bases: TGTGCCAGCAGCCAAGATCTGGGCTCCTACGAGCAGTACTTC. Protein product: CASSQDLGSYEQYF.

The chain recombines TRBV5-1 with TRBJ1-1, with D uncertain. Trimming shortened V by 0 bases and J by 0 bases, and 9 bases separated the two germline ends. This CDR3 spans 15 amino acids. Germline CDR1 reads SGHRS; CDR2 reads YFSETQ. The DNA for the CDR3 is TGCGCCAGCAGCTTGGCCGGGCACCTGAACACTGAAGCTTTCTTT. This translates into CASSLAGHLNTEAFF.

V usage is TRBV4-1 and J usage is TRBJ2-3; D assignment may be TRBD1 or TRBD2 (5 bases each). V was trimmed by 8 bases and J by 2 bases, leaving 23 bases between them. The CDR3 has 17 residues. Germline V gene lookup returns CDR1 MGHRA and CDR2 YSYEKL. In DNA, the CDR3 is TGCGCCAGCGGGCAAGTGGGGGTTGAGCGGTTCACAGATACGCAGTATTTT. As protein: CASGQVGVERFTDTQYF.

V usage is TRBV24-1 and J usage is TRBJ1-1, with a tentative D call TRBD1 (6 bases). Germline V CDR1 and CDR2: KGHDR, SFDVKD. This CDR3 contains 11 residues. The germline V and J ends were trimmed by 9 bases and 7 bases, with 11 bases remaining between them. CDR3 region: CATQGWSEAFF. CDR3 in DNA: TGTGCCACCCAGGGGTGGAGTGAAGCTTTCTTT.

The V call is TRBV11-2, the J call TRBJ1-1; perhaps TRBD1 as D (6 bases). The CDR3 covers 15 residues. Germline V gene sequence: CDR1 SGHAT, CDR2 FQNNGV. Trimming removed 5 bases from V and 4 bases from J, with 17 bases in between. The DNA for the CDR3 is TGTGCCAGCAGCCGCTTCAGGGGAGTGGGCACTGAAGCTTTCTTT. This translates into CASSRFRGVGTEAFF.

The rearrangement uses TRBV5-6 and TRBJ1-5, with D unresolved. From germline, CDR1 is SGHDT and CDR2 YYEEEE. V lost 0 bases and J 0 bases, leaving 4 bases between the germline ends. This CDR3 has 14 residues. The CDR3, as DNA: TGTGCCAGCAGCTTGGGGTATAGCAATCAGCCCCAGCATTTT. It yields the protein CASSLGYSNQPQHF.